This T cell receptor (beta chain) emerged from a study of T-cell memory formation after mild COVID-19. Study-wide results and limits: Cross-reactive memory seemingly joined, as some responding clones were found in pre-infection memory. Contracting CD4+ clones sat mainly in CM and EM; CD8+ in EMRA.

Of note for this clonotype: Its matching antigen is unknown.

Per the germline V gene, CDR1 is SGHRS and CDR2 is YFSETQ. This CDR3 is 16 amino acids long. With V trimmed by 4 bases and J by 3 bases, 8 bases remained unmatched. From 5'RACE with constant-segment primers came TCR alpha and TCR beta cDNA libraries that carried sample barcodes and UMIs. TCRdb itself ran the 5' RACE reads through MiXCR, one entry per CDR3 protein. Of around 430,000 distinct CDR3 sequences detected, about 15% appear once; the ten largest clones hold roughly a fifth. The sequence derives from a man in his late teens or twenties who had mild COVID-19 (a few samples of this study predate the infection). Cell type and time point are not known. Sequencing was done on a sample of PBMCs or a T cell subset sorted from them (not recorded which). The rearrangement links TRBV5-1 to TRBJ2-1, with 9 bases matching TRBD2. The CDR3, as DNA: TGCGCCAGCAGCGACCCCGCGGGAGGGGACTACAATGAGCAGTTCTTC. Translation: CASSDPAGGDYNEQFF.